This T cell receptor beta chain was obtained from a study of CD8+CD57+ T cells in acquired aplastic anemia. This clonotype occurred many times. Genomic DNA templated the TCR beta VDJ and CDR3 profiling. TCRdb re-analysed the reads in MiXCR, keeping a single row per CDR3 protein. The sample lists about 250,000 distinct CDR3 sequences, 40% to 50% occurring once. Patients chosen for sequencing had CD8+CD57+ cells that had expanded, as shown by flow cytometry. Germline-derived CDR1 and CDR2 are DFQATT and SNEGSKA (reference sequence). V lost 5 bases to trimming and J lost 3 bases, with 19 bases between them. The CDR3 extends over 15 amino acids.

Sequencing was carried out using sorted CD4+, CD8+, or CD8+CD57+ T cells (not recorded which) from PBMCs. V is TRBV20-1 and J is TRBJ1-1; D is unresolved. This receptor was taken from a human donor with aplastic anemia. The CDR3 nucleotides read TGCAGTGCTCTGGGTCCTATCACCAGGCACACTGAAGCTTTCTTT. The encoded protein is CSALGPITRHTEAFF.